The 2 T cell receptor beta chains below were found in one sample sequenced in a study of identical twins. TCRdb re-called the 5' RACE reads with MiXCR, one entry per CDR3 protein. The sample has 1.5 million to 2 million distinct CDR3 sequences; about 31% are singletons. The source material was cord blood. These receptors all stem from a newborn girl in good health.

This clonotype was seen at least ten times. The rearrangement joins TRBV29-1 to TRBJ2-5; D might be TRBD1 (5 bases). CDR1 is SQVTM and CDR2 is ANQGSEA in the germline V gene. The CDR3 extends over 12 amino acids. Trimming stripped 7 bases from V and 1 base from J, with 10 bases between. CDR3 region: CSAGKTQETQYF. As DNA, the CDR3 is TGCAGCGCAGGGAAAACCCAAGAGACCCAGTACTTC.

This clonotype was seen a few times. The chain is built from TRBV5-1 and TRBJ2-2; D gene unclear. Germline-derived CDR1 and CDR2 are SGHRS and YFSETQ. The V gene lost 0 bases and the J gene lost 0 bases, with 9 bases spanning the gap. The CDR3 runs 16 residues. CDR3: CASSLATGPNTGELFF. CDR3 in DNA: TGCGCCAGCAGCTTGGCCACGGGCCCGAACACCGGGGAGCTGTTTTTT.